This T cell receptor beta chain was obtained from a study of blood T cell repertoires in COVID-19. The CDR3 consists of 12 residues. Trimming left V 8 bases short and J 9 bases short, with 17 bases between. Per germline, CDR1 MNHEY and CDR2 SVGAGI. The authors' processing: It was from reference gene primer amplification that nucleated cell counts were estimated. Some clones are missing from TCRdb's copy, which holds only in-frame ones; the method was immunoSEQ multiplex PCR. V and J calls plus clone size are reproduced from that table; the DNA served to infer D and trimming. Among tens of thousands of clones listed, 90% were seen once.

The clonotype originates from a man aged 55 to 69 with acute or convalescent COVID-19. J is TRBJ2-7 and V is TRBV6-5; a possible D gene is TRBD2 (6 bases). The specimen was peripheral blood. The CDR3 region is CASGRGKYGQYF. In nucleotides, the CDR3 is TGTGCCAGCGGGCGGGGAAAGTATGGGCAGTACTTC.